In its sample, the clone carrying this T cell receptor beta chain ranks as medium-sized. These data originate in a study of immune characterization of retroperitoneal liposarcoma. Via MiXCR, TCRdb re-called the PCR reads, giving one row per CDR3 protein. The top ten clones hold around 8.9% of a sample with around 10,000 distinct CDR3 sequences, over 20% of them seen once. Germline V lookup: CDR1 MNHEY, CDR2 SMNVEV (reference sequence). There are 15 residues in the CDR3. Deletions cut 6 bases from V and 6 bases from J, with 17 bases between. V is TRBV27 and J is TRBJ2-2, with D maybe TRBD2 (5 bases). Sample: blood. The receptor's source is a female donor with retroperitoneal liposarcoma. The CDR3 sequence: CASRYTEARSGELFF. The DNA of the CDR3 is TGTGCCAGCAGATACACGGAGGCACGCTCCGGGGAGCTGTTTTTT.